This passage covers 21 T cell receptor beta chains from one sample sequenced in a study of T cells after yellow fever vaccination. TCRdb recomputed calls from the 5' RACE reads with MiXCR, one row per CDR3 protein. The sample lists approximately 300,000 distinct CDR3 sequences; roughly a tenth were seen once. The sample consisted of CD4+ T cells sorted from PBMCs, taken 45 days after the yellow fever booster vaccination. These receptors were collected from a young man who received the YFV17D yellow fever vaccine.

The rearrangement joins TRBV2 to TRBJ2-3; D tentatively fits TRBD1 or TRBD2 (5 bases each). The CDR3 is made up of 14 amino acids. Deletions cut 6 bases from V and 6 bases from J, with 16 bases between. Germline-derived CDR1 and CDR2 are SNHLY and FYNNEI. CDR3 protein: CASSPRDGADTQYF. The CDR3 DNA reads as TGTGCCAGCAGCCCCCGTGACGGGGCGGATACGCAGTATTTT.

A few counts support this clonotype. J is TRBJ2-5 and V is TRBV12-3 or TRBV12-4, with a weak D call TRBD2 (5 bases). V was trimmed by 8 bases and J by 7 bases, leaving 17 bases between them. The CDR3 covers 13 residues. CDR3 amino acids: CASEAGGMATQYF. The CDR3 DNA is TGTGCCAGCGAGGCGGGTGGAATGGCGACCCAGTACTTC.

The table lists this clonotype with a few counts. The rearrangement joins TRBV7-2 to TRBJ2-6; TRBD2 aligns across 8 bases. The CDR3 is 19 residues long. V lost 0 bases to trimming and J lost 0 bases; unmatched junction nucleotides: 7. Germline V gene sequence: CDR1 SGHTA, CDR2 FQGNSA. The CDR3 DNA reads as TGTGCCAGCAGCTTAGCGAGCGGGGGTATCTTCTCTGGGGCCAACGTCCTGACTTTC. Translating it yields CASSLASGGIFSGANVLTF. The variable domain in full, completed from reference TRBV7-2 and TRBJ2-6, reads GAGVSQSPSNKVTEKGKDVELRCDPISGHTALYWYRQSLGQGLEFLIYFQGNSAPDKSGLPSDRFSAERTGGSVSTLTIQRTQQEDSAVYLCASSLASGGIFSGANVLTFGAGSRLTVL.

The CDR3 region is CASSLTGLAGGLFPEQFF. The CDR3 nucleotides read TGCGCCAGCAGCCTCACGGGACTAGCGGGGGGTTTGTTCCCTGAGCAGTTCTTC. V usage is TRBV5-1 and J usage is TRBJ2-1; 15 bases agree with TRBD2. V lost 4 bases to trimming and J lost 9 bases; unmatched junction nucleotides: 14. From germline, CDR1 is SGHRS and CDR2 YFSETQ. The CDR3 sequence is 18 residues long.

This clonotype was recorded a few times. The chain employs TRBV27 and TRBJ1-5; 7 bases are a match to TRBD1. V shed 6 bases and J 6 bases; nucleotides not matched to a gene: 11. Germline CDR1 is MNHEY and CDR2 is SMNVEV (reference sequence). This CDR3 region has 15 residues. The CDR3 reads CASRLLDREGQPQHF. Written as DNA, the CDR3 is TGTGCCAGCAGGCTACTCGACAGGGAGGGTCAGCCCCAGCATTTT.

This chain joins TRBV7-2 and TRBJ1-3; no reliable D call. This CDR3 spans 15 amino acids. Germline CDR1 is SGHTA and CDR2 is FQGNSA. V was shortened by 5 bases and J by 3 bases, with 14 bases between the two germline ends. The CDR3 DNA follows: TGTGCCAGCAGCCCCATGGCGGGGAATGGAAACACCATATATTTT. Its translation: CASSPMAGNGNTIYF.

This clonotype came up a few times. The chain joins TRBV6-2 or TRBV6-3 to TRBJ1-2, with D perhaps matching TRBD1 (6 bases). The CDR3 has 13 residues. Trimming pared 4 bases from V and 8 bases from J, leaving 14 bases between. Germline-derived CDR1 and CDR2 are MNHEY and SVGEGT. The CDR3 sequence is CASSSRDNGGYTF. The CDR3 DNA follows: TGTGCCAGCAGTTCCCGGGACAATGGGGGCTACACCTTC.

This clonotype was counted between two and nine times. This chain connects TRBV15 to TRBJ2-7; possible D gene TRBD1, 5 bases. The germline CDR1 and CDR2 sequences are LNHNV and YYDKDF (reference sequence). CDR3 length: 14 residues. The V gene lost 3 bases and the J gene lost 0 bases, with 9 bases spanning the gap. CDR3 in DNA: TGTGCCACCAGCAGGACAGAAGGCTCCTACGAGCAGTACGTC. Amino acids: CATSRTEGSYEQYV.

V usage is TRBV18 and J usage is TRBJ1-1; D is ambiguous. V dropped 4 bases and J dropped 7 bases, with 10 bases sitting between them. Germline V gene lookup returns CDR1 KGHSH and CDR2 LQKENI. CDR3 length equals 12 residues. The CDR3 DNA follows: TGTGCCAGCTCACACGACGACGGTGAAGCTTTCTTT. This sequence encodes CASSHDDGEAFF.

This clonotype was counted ten times or more. The genes are TRBV3-1 and TRBJ2-5; no reliable D call. Between the trimmed V and J ends, which lost 0 bases and 7 bases, there was a span of 9 bases. In germline, CDR1 is LGHDT, CDR2 YNNKEL (reference sequence). There are 13 residues in the CDR3. The CDR3 protein is CASSQEGFGTQYF. As DNA, the CDR3 is TGTGCCAGCAGCCAAGAGGGGTTTGGGACCCAGTACTTC.

This clonotype was counted between two and nine times. The V and J genes are TRBV20-1 and TRBJ2-1; 7 positions match TRBD1. The germline gives CDR1 DFQATT, CDR2 SNEGSKA (reference sequence). Trimming took 5 bases from V and 4 from J; bases not matched to a gene: 8. The CDR3 runs to 14 residues. This CDR3 is CSAEGAVRYNEQFF. As DNA, the CDR3 is TGCAGTGCTGAGGGGGCAGTACGGTACAATGAGCAGTTCTTC.

This sequence joins TRBV20-1 and TRBJ1-5, with unresolved D. The germline gives CDR1 DFQATT, CDR2 SNEGSKA (reference sequence). V shed 3 bases and J shed 4 bases, with 13 bases lying between them. The CDR3 consists of 14 residues. CDR3 coding DNA: TGCAGTGCTAGTGAAAGGGAGGGAAATCAGCCCCAGCATTTT. Protein product: CSASEREGNQPQHF.

This chain uses TRBV6-5 with TRBJ1-2; D gene ambiguous. The germline CDR1 and CDR2 sequences are MNHEY and SVGAGI. The CDR3 runs 15 residues. V was clipped by 5 bases and J by 8 bases, with 21 bases between them. Here the CDR3 DNA reads TGTGCCAGCAGTACCGCCGGCCGGCCAACCTACGGCTACACCTTC. Translation gives CASSTAGRPTYGYTF.

This chain joins TRBV29-1 and TRBJ2-7; no clear D. CDR1 and CDR2 (germline): SQVTM, ANQGSEA. V lost 7 bases to trimming and J lost 2 bases, with 9 bases between them. This CDR3 spans 11 amino acids. The CDR3 reads CSAVRAYEQYF. DNA for the CDR3: TGCAGCGCCGTCAGAGCCTACGAGCAGTACTTC.

This chain links TRBV7-9 with TRBJ2-2; 7 bases agree with TRBD1. Trimming cost V 4 bases and J 4 bases; bases outside gene matches: 6. This CDR3 spans 15 amino acids. Germline loops: CDR1 SEHNR, CDR2 FQNEAQ (reference sequence). The CDR3 sequence: CASSSRDRSTGELFF. In DNA, the CDR3 is TGTGCCAGCAGCTCCCGGGACAGATCCACCGGGGAGCTGTTTTTT.

This clonotype was seen ten or more times. J is TRBJ2-7 and V is TRBV3-1, with a possible D match to TRBD1 (5 bases). This CDR3 is built from 14 residues. Trimming removed 5 bases from V and 0 bases from J, with 11 bases in between. CDR1 is LGHDT, CDR2 YNNKEL, per germline (reference sequence). The CDR3 loop reads CASSETVSSYEQYF. The CDR3, as DNA: TGTGCCAGCAGCGAGACAGTCTCCTCCTACGAGCAGTACTTC.

J is TRBJ1-2 and V is TRBV28, with a possible D match to TRBD1 (5 bases). The length of the CDR3 is 17 residues. Trimming left V 1 base short and J 4 bases short, with 19 bases between. CDR1 and CDR2 from the germline V gene are MDHEN and SYDVKM. CDR3 residues: CASSLFPDGGGRYGYTF. The CDR3 DNA reads TGTGCCAGCAGTTTATTTCCTGATGGCGGGGGACGCTATGGCTACACCTTC.

The sample holds a few counts of this clonotype. V and J are TRBV5-1 and TRBJ2-3, with TRBD2 as a possible D gene (5 bases). Trimming removed 3 bases from V and 0 bases from J, with 14 bases in between. The CDR3 sequence is 16 residues long. Per germline, CDR1 SGHRS and CDR2 YFSETQ. CDR3 DNA: TGCGCCAGCAGCTCGACGGGGTGGACTAGCACAGATACGCAGTATTTT. This sequence encodes CASSSTGWTSTDTQYF.

This clonotype was seen more than once but under ten times. The chain is built from TRBV7-9 and TRBJ2-1, with a weak D call TRBD2 (7 bases). This CDR3 region has 15 residues. Between the trimmed V and J ends, which lost 5 bases and 14 bases, there was a span of 25 bases. The germline V gene has CDR1 SEHNR and CDR2 FQNEAQ (reference sequence). CDR3 amino acids: CASSLVGGGGAPKFF. The CDR3 DNA is TGTGCCAGCAGCCTGGTCGGGGGAGGGGGGGCCCCCAAGTTCTTC.

The CDR3 spells CASSSVHGQGNQPQHF. The CDR3, as DNA: TGTGCCAGCAGCTCAGTCCACGGACAGGGCAATCAGCCCCAGCATTTT. The chain recombines TRBV6-1 with TRBJ1-5, with 7 positions matching TRBD1. CDR3 length: 16 amino acids. Germline CDR1 MNHNS, CDR2 SASEGT. With 6 bases clipped from V and 2 bases from J, the junction kept 10 bases outside the gene matches.

The gene calls are TRBV18 and TRBJ1-1, with D possibly being TRBD1 (5 bases). The CDR3 has 17 residues. In germline, CDR1 is KGHSH, CDR2 LQKENI. V dropped 3 bases and J dropped 1 base, with 18 bases sitting between them. CDR3 loop: CASSPGTLGRRNTEAFF. CDR3 DNA: TGTGCCAGCTCACCGGGAACCTTGGGACGGCGGAACACTGAAGCTTTCTTT. Drawing the rest from reference TRBV18 and TRBJ1-1, the complete variable domain is NAGVMQNPRHLVRRRGQEARLRCSPMKGHSHVYWYRQLPEEGLKFMVYLQKENIIDESGMPKERFSAEFPKEGPSILRIQQVVRGDSAAYFCASSPGTLGRRNTEAFFGQGTRLTVV.